This TCR beta chain was profiled in a study of molecular identifiers for immune sequencing clone quantification. From 20,000 to 1,000,000 sorted cells, naive CD8 libraries were generated with 10%, 30% or 50% RNA. Per germline, CDR1 LGHNA and CDR2 YSLEER. The CDR3 is 14 residues long. V shed 4 bases, J shed 6 bases, and the junction held 6 bases outside the gene matches. Previously published methods and listed TCR primers were used for the bulk TCR libraries. In TCRdb, the PCR reads were re-called with MiXCR into one record per CDR3 protein. The table lists more than 550,000 distinct CDR3 sequences, 25% of them singletons.

The chain employs TRBV4-3 and TRBJ2-7; TRBD1 aligns across 10 bases. The receptor comes from a human donor in good health. Some libraries in this study had Jurkat cell RNA spiked in. The specimen sequenced was naive CD8+ T cells from blood, with Jurkat cell RNA spiked in. Subset described: FACS-sorted CD8+CD4-CCR7+CD45RA+ naive T cells. The CDR3 loop is CASSLWDRGSEQYF. The CDR3 coding sequence is TGCGCCAGCAGCCTTTGGGACAGGGGCTCCGAGCAGTACTTC.